This TCR beta chain was retrieved from a study of blood T cell repertoires in COVID-19. This table comes from immunoSEQ multiplex PCR, and its TCRdb copy is limited to in-frame clones, with some not included. The data show around 300,000 clones, approximately 86% seen once. The CDR3 extends over 14 amino acids. Germline lookup yields CDR1 SGHTA and CDR2 FQGTGA. V dropped 5 bases and J dropped 5; count of bases not matched to a gene: 7. Sequenced: PBMCs or T cells enriched from blood (not recorded which). The chain has TRBV7-3 and TRBJ2-7; 9 bases match TRBD1. The receptor was derived from a woman in her thirties who had recovered from COVID-19. CDR3 DNA sequence: TGTGCCAGCAGCCCGACAGGGGGGGGGCACGAGCAGTACTTC. Its translation is CASSPTGGGHEQYF.